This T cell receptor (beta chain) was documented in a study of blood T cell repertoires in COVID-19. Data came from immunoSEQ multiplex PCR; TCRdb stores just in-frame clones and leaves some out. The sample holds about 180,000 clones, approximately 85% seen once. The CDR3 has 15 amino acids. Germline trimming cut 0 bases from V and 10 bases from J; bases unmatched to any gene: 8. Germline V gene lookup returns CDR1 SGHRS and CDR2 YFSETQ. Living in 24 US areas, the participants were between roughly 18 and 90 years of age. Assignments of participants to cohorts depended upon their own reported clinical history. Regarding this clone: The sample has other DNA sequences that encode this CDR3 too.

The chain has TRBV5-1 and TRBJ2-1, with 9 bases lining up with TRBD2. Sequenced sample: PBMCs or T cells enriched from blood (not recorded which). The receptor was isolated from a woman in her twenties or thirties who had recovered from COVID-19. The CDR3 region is CASSLAAGGPGEQFF. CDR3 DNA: TGCGCCAGCAGCTTGGCTGCGGGAGGGCCGGGGGAGCAGTTCTTC.